Below are 9 T cell receptor beta chains sequenced from a single sample in a study of T cell responses to AZD1222 COVID-19 vaccine. Using immunoSEQ multiplex PCR, the repertoire was profiled, and TCRdb retains in-frame clones only, with some absent. The table shows 130,000 to 150,000 clones, with around 90% occurring only once. The sample in question was peripheral blood, obtained on day 0 of AZD1222 vaccination. The receptors originated from an adult in good health.

This rearrangement joins TRBV10-3 to TRBJ2-7; the D gene is possibly TRBD2 (6 bases). The CDR3 is 14 residues long. V was pared by 6 bases and J by 4 bases, with 16 bases between. Germline V gene lookup returns CDR1 ENHRY and CDR2 SYGVKD. This CDR3 reads CAIRREQIFYEQYF. CDR3 DNA: TGTGCCATCAGGCGGGAACAGATTTTTTACGAGCAGTACTTC.

The chain employs TRBV6-4 and TRBJ1-2, with 8 bases identical to TRBD1. Per the germline V gene, CDR1 is MRHNA and CDR2 is SNTAGT. After removal of 0 bases from V and 5 bases from J, the junction contained 8 bases not matched to a gene. CDR3 length: 16 residues. CDR3 region: CASSDSGQGVGYGYTF. The CDR3 coding sequence is TGTGCCAGCAGTGACTCAGGACAGGGAGTAGGGTATGGCTACACCTTC.

The rearrangement uses TRBV4-1 and TRBJ1-2; D possibly corresponds to TRBD1 (5 bases). CDR3 length equals 15 residues. Per germline, CDR1 MGHRA and CDR2 YSYEKL. V was pared by 1 base and J by 3 bases, with 12 bases between. Written as DNA, the CDR3 is TGCGCCAGCAGCCAAGCGCGGGGGTTGTACTATGGCTACACCTTC. This codes for CASSQARGLYYGYTF.

This chain links TRBV5-4 with TRBJ2-7, with 8 positions matching TRBD2. CDR1 and CDR2 (germline): SGHNT, YYREEE (reference sequence). The V gene end was trimmed by 4 bases and the J gene end by 5 bases; junction bases not matched to a gene: 8. This CDR3 spans 14 amino acids. The CDR3 here is CASSRGGFFDEQYF. The DNA of the CDR3 is TGTGCCAGCAGCCGGGGGGGATTTTTCGACGAGCAGTACTTC. Looking up the rest from reference TRBV5-4 and TRBJ2-7 gives the full variable domain: ETGVTQSPTHLIKTRGQQVTLRCSSQSGHNTVSWYQQALGQGPQFIFQYYREEENGRGNFPPRFSGLQFPNYSSELNVNALELDDSALYLCASSRGGFFDEQYFGPGTRLTVT.

The chain uses TRBV28 and TRBJ1-4; D is uncertain. The germline V gene encodes CDR1 MDHEN and CDR2 SYDVKM. The germline V and J ends were trimmed by 3 bases and 1 base, with 12 bases remaining between them. The CDR3 covers 16 residues. The CDR3 spells CASSLAVWGTNEKLFF. CDR3 DNA: TGTGCCAGCAGTTTGGCCGTCTGGGGAACTAATGAAAAACTGTTTTTT. Full variable domain (outside the CDR3, taken from reference TRBV28 and TRBJ1-4): DVKVTQSSRYLVKRTGEKVFLECVQDMDHENMFWYRQDPGLGLRLIYFSYDVKMKEKGDIPEGYSVSREKKERFSLILESASTNQTSMYLCASSLAVWGTNEKLFFGSGTQLSVL.

The chain uses TRBV30 and TRBJ1-6, with D hard to call. In germline, CDR1 is GTSNPN, CDR2 SVGIG (reference sequence). The CDR3 totals 11 residues. V lost 2 bases and J lost 14, with 10 bases in between. The chain's CDR3 is CAWSRPFTLHF. The DNA of the CDR3 is TGTGCCTGGAGTCGCCCTTTTACCCTCCACTTT.

V is TRBV7-3 and J is TRBJ2-1; tentatively, D is TRBD2 (6 bases). The germline gives CDR1 SGHTA, CDR2 FQGTGA. The V gene lost 1 base and the J gene lost 15 bases, with 16 bases spanning the gap. The CDR3 length is 13 residues. The CDR3 reads CASSLSVAGLTFF. The DNA for the CDR3 is TGTGCCAGCAGCTTAAGCGTGGCGGGACTCACGTTCTTC.

V and J are TRBV27 and TRBJ2-3; 7 nucleotides agree with TRBD2. This CDR3 is built from 18 residues. The V segment lost 0 bases and the J segment 0 bases; nucleotides outside the gene matches: 9. Germline V lookup: CDR1 MNHEY, CDR2 SMNVEV (reference sequence). The CDR3 here is CASSLSLRGVLSTDTQYF. The CDR3 DNA reads as TGTGCCAGCAGTTTATCACTCCGGGGGGTACTTAGCACAGATACGCAGTATTTT.

This rearrangement joins TRBV5-3 to TRBJ1-5; TRBD1 matches at 10 bases. TRBV5-3 is designated an ORF whose function remains uncertain. The V gene end was trimmed by 1 base and the J gene end by 2 bases; junction bases not matched to a gene: 12. The CDR3 covers 19 residues. This CDR3 reads CARSLPSGTGECGNQPQHF. CDR3 DNA sequence: TGTGCCAGAAGCTTGCCTTCGGGGACAGGGGAGTGTGGCAATCAGCCCCAGCATTTT.